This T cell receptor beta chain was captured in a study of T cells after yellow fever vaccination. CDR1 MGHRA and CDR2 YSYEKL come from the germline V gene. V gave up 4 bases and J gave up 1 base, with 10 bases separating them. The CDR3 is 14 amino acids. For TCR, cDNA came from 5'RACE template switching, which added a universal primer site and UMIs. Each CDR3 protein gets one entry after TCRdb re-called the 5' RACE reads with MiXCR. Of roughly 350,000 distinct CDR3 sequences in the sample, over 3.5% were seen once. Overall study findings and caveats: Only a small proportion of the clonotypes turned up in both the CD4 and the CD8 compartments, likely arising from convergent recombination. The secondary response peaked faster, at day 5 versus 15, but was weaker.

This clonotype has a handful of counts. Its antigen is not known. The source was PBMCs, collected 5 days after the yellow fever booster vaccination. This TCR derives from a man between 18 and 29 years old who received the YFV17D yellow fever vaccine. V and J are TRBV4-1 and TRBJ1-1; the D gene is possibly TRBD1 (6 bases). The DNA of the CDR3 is TGCGCCAGCAGCCTCCAGGACAGGAACACTGAAGCTTTCTTT. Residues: CASSLQDRNTEAFF.